The source of this T cell receptor beta chain is a study of blood T cell repertoires in COVID-19. Across the whole study: Material from acute and convalescent COVID-19 was sourced from the United States, Italy and Spain.

Germline CDR1 LNHDA, CDR2 SQIVND (reference sequence). The CDR3 runs to 14 residues. The V and J ends lost 1 base and 5 bases respectively, with 9 bases between them. The authors' processing: Reference gene primer amplification yielded estimated nucleated cell counts. Repertoires were generated with immunoSEQ multiplex PCR, while TCRdb's copy carries only in-frame clones and drops some. V and J calls and clone size are copied from that table; D and trimming were computed from the DNA. Here the sample spans about 210,000 clones, 90% to 95% being singletons. The chain is built from TRBV19 and TRBJ1-5; D is undetermined. Material: peripheral blood. The clonotype originates from a man aged 25 to 40 with acute or convalescent COVID-19. CDR3 region: CASSIGTPHQPQHF. CDR3 bases: TGTGCCAGTAGTATAGGGACTCCGCATCAGCCCCAGCATTTT.